The source of this T cell receptor (beta chain) is a study of T cell responses to AZD1222 COVID-19 vaccine. Notes on the study in general: Females outnumbered males among donors, who were mostly white British; clonal diversity was possibly underestimated. Nearly half of the spike-specific TCRs reportedly recognize variant regions that carry no mutations. Repertoire sampling happened only post peak T cell response.

The V end lost 4 bases, the J end lost 2 bases, and 15 bases lay between the germline ends. The germline V gene encodes CDR1 SGHRS and CDR2 YFSETQ. The CDR3 is made up of 15 amino acids. Profiling relied on immunoSEQ multiplex PCR, and the TCRdb table lists in-frame clones only, not all of them. Among about 130,000 clones listed, about 92% were seen once. To note about this clone: Its antigen is unidentified.

The source is an adult in good health. This specimen was peripheral blood, taken on day 0 of MenACWY control vaccination. This chain uses TRBV5-1 with TRBJ1-2, with D uncertain. The CDR3 DNA reads as TGCGCCAGCAGCCCTCTTGGACGGGAAAACTATGGCTACACCTTC. This encodes CASSPLGRENYGYTF.